This entry is about one T cell receptor beta chain. Assay used: immunoSEQ multiplex PCR; TCRdb lists only in-frame clones, some missing. The table lists over 400,000 clones, approximately 85% of them singletons. The V and J ends lost 3 bases and 1 base, in that order; junction bases with no gene match: 9. Germline CDR1 WSHSY, CDR2 SAAADI. The CDR3 is made up of 17 amino acids. The sample belongs to a study of blood T cell repertoires in COVID-19. Study-wide context: The origin of the acute and convalescent COVID-19 samples was the United States, Italy and Spain.

The sequenced sample was peripheral blood. The TCR sequence derives from a human donor in a cohort sampled during active COVID-19. The genes are TRBV10-2 and TRBJ2-5, with TRBD1 matching over 9 bases. CDR3 bases: TGCGCCAGCAGTGACACCGGGACAGGGCTCTTCCAAGAGACCCAGTACTTC. Translating it yields CASSDTGTGLFQETQYF.